This T cell receptor (beta chain) was recorded in a study of blood T cell repertoires in COVID-19. About the study: Samples taken during acute and convalescent COVID-19 were collected in the United States, Italy and Spain.

Enrolled through a virtual design, the participants were between roughly 18 and 89 years of age and came from 24 US areas. Participants had their cohort set by participant-reported clinical history. With 1 base clipped from V and 7 bases from J, the junction kept 8 bases outside the gene matches. CDR3 length equals 16 residues. Germline loops: CDR1 SGHVS, CDR2 FNYEAQ. In the authors' workflow: Reference gene primer amplification in the assay estimated nucleated cell counts. The method was immunoSEQ multiplex PCR; TCRdb's version includes in-frame clones alone and lacks a portion of them. V and J calls and clone size are those listed in that table; D and trimming were worked out from the DNA. The data show some 220,000 clones, with around 87% seen just once and over 3% held by the top ten.

The clonotype was recovered from a woman younger than 30 in a cohort exposed to, infected with or recovered from COVID-19 (not recorded which). The specimen was PBMCs or T cells enriched from blood (not recorded which). The chain has TRBV7-6 and TRBJ2-1, with 9 bases fitting TRBD2. The CDR3 sequence: CASSLGAGGPVNEQFF. The CDR3 DNA sequence: TGTGCCAGCAGCTTAGGGGCGGGAGGGCCAGTTAATGAGCAGTTCTTC.